The 25 T cell receptor beta chains below were found in one sample sequenced in a study of CD8+ T cells in alopecia areata. Following extraction, RNA underwent reverse transcription to cDNA, which served as the sequencing template. TCRdb's copy holds only in-frame clones and misses some; the assay was immunoSEQ multiplex PCR. The data hold 90,000 to 130,000 clones, with 59% observed a single time. The source material was CD8+ T cells sorted from blood. The receptor set was obtained from a human donor in good health.

This chain connects TRBV28 to TRBJ1-6, with D possibly matching TRBD1 (6 bases). The germline V gene encodes CDR1 MDHEN and CDR2 SYDVKM. Trimming took off 3 bases at V and 10 bases at J, with 19 bases between the two ends. The CDR3 consists of 16 residues. The DNA for the CDR3 is TGTGCCAGCAGTTTCCTCCAGGGGCCAAGGGCGTCACCCCTCCACTTT. It yields the protein CASSFLQGPRASPLHF. Variable domain in full (rest from reference TRBV28 and TRBJ1-6): DVKVTQSSRYLVKRTGEKVFLECVQDMDHENMFWYRQDPGLGLRLIYFSYDVKMKEKGDIPEGYSVSREKKERFSLILESASTNQTSMYLCASSFLQGPRASPLHFGNGTRLTVT.

The rearrangement links TRBV15 to TRBJ2-1, with D unclear. The CDR3 has 12 residues. Germline-derived CDR1 and CDR2 are LNHNV and YYDKDF (reference sequence). The V and J ends lost 8 bases and 4 bases respectively, with 9 bases between them. CDR3: CATSRVYNEQFF. Here the CDR3 DNA reads TGTGCCACCTCCCGCGTTTACAATGAGCAGTTCTTC.

The chain couples TRBV10-3 to TRBJ2-7; D call uncertain. This CDR3 region has 14 residues. V was cut by 2 bases and J by 0 bases, with 8 bases left in between. Germline V CDR1 and CDR2: ENHRY, SYGVKD. The CDR3 spells CAISEQPGSYEQYF. For the CDR3, the DNA is TGTGCCATCAGTGAGCAGCCCGGCTCCTACGAGCAGTACTTC.

This rearrangement joins TRBV2 to TRBJ2-5; D is unresolved. Germline loops: CDR1 SNHLY, CDR2 FYNNEI. This CDR3 spans 14 amino acids. Trimming removed 7 bases at V and 3 bases at J, with 15 bases between. The CDR3 is CASNVGWSEETQYF. In DNA, the CDR3 is TGTGCCAGCAACGTAGGGTGGTCGGAAGAGACCCAGTACTTC.

The chain recombines TRBV29-1 with TRBJ2-1, with D possibly being TRBD1 (6 bases). Trimming removed 4 bases at V and 5 bases at J, with 9 bases between. The CDR3 is 12 amino acids. Germline V gene sequence: CDR1 SQVTM, CDR2 ANQGSEA. CDR3 protein: CSVVGTHNEQFF. The CDR3 nucleotides are TGCAGCGTTGTAGGGACACACAATGAGCAGTTCTTC.

This clone was picked up a small number of times. The chain carries TRBV13 and TRBJ1-2; a weak D match, TRBD1 (5 bases). With 5 bases removed from V and 8 bases from J, the gap between germline ends came to 12 bases. The CDR3 spans 12 residues. CDR1 is PRHDT and CDR2 is FYEKMQ in the germline V gene (reference sequence). CDR3 sequence: CASSVSWGGYTF. The CDR3 nucleotides read TGTGCCAGCAGCGTTTCCTGGGGGGGCTACACCTTC.

This chain uses TRBV5-7 with TRBJ2-1; unclear D gene. TRBV5-7 has ORF status, its function being uncertain. The CDR3 has 12 residues. Trimming cost V 4 bases and J 10 bases, with 12 bases left between them. The CDR3 loop is CASSPSWGEQFF. CDR3 coding DNA: TGTGCCAGCAGCCCGTCTTGGGGAGAGCAGTTCTTC.

The chain links TRBV29-1 to TRBJ2-2; D ambiguous. This CDR3 is 11 amino acids long. Germline V gene data show CDR1 as SQVTM and CDR2 as ANQGSEA. Trimming left V 6 bases short and J 1 base short, with 3 bases between. Written as DNA, the CDR3 is TGCAGCGTCGGGAACACCGGGGAGCTGTTTTTT. Translating gives CSVGNTGELFF.

This clone rates as medium-sized. The rearrangement uses TRBV6-5 and TRBJ2-1; a possible D gene is TRBD2 (6 bases). With 2 bases removed from V and 4 bases from J, the gap between germline ends came to 15 bases. Germline assignment: CDR1 MNHEY and CDR2 SVGAGI. This CDR3 contains 16 residues. The DNA of the CDR3 is TGTGCCAGCAGTTACCTCGGGGCGGGGCTATACAATGAGCAGTTCTTC. Residues: CASSYLGAGLYNEQFF.

The rearrangement uses TRBV10-2 and TRBJ1-1; D unclear. Per the germline V gene, CDR1 is WSHSY and CDR2 is SAAADI. This CDR3 region has 13 residues. V gave up 2 bases and J gave up 0 bases, with 4 bases separating them. CDR3 residues: CASSEELNTEAFF. For the CDR3, the DNA is TGCGCCAGCAGTGAGGAACTGAACACTGAAGCTTTCTTT.

The chain links TRBV7-2 to TRBJ2-5; D remains ambiguous. Germline V gives CDR1 SGHTA, CDR2 FQGNSA. The CDR3 has 19 residues. The V gene lost 4 bases and the J gene lost 1 base, with 25 bases spanning the gap. The CDR3 nucleotides are TGTGCCAGCAGCTCCCTAACCAGTGTGGGTGGCCCATCCCAAGAGACCCAGTACTTC. Protein: CASSSLTSVGGPSQETQYF.

This clone has at least ten counts. V gene TRBV4-1 combines with J gene TRBJ2-5; tentative D call: TRBD1 (7 bases). Germline lookup yields CDR1 MGHRA and CDR2 YSYEKL. The CDR3 sequence is 12 residues long. Trimming removed 6 bases at V and 10 bases at J, with 15 bases between. The CDR3 is CASSSRGDGQYF. The CDR3 DNA follows: TGCGCCAGCAGTTCCAGGGGGGACGGCCAGTACTTC.

This chain links TRBV2 with TRBJ2-7; a possible D gene is TRBD1 (6 bases). Trimming stripped 7 bases from V and 3 bases from J, with 10 bases between. The CDR3 consists of 12 residues. The germline gives CDR1 SNHLY, CDR2 FYNNEI. The CDR3 nucleotides read TGTGCCAGCACCGAAGGGGGCTACGAGCAGTACTTC. Protein product: CASTEGGYEQYF.

The chain joins TRBV7-9 to TRBJ1-1; D possibly corresponds to TRBD1 (5 bases). Trimming shortened V by 1 base and J by 1 base, and 7 bases separated the two germline ends. CDR1 SEHNR and CDR2 FQNEAQ come from the germline V gene (reference sequence). The CDR3 is 14 amino acids. The CDR3 sequence: CASSLVQGNTEAFF. CDR3 sequence (DNA): TGTGCCAGCAGCTTAGTCCAGGGGAACACTGAAGCTTTCTTT. Full variable domain (remainder filled in from reference TRBV7-9 and TRBJ1-1): DTGVSQNPRHKITKRGQNVTFRCDPISEHNRLYWYRQTLGQGPEFLTYFQNEAQLEKSRLLSDRFSAERPKGSFSTLEIQRTEQGDSAMYLCASSLVQGNTEAFFGQGTRLTVV.

This chain connects TRBV14 to TRBJ2-1, with 9 bases fitting TRBD1. The CDR3 totals 16 residues. V lost 0 bases and J lost 4; bases outside the gene matches: 4. Germline CDR1 and CDR2: SGHDN and FVKESK. The CDR3 loop is CASSQDAGQGYNEQFF. CDR3 in DNA: TGTGCCAGCAGCCAAGATGCGGGACAGGGATACAATGAGCAGTTCTTC.

This chain uses TRBV4-3 with TRBJ2-3, with D unresolved. Germline CDR1 and CDR2: LGHNA and YSLEER. V lost 1 base and J lost 4, with 9 bases in between. The CDR3 loop spans 14 amino acids. As DNA, the CDR3 is TGCGCCAGCAGCCAAGCCCTAGGCGCAGATACGCAGTATTTT. Amino acids: CASSQALGADTQYF.

The chain has TRBV9 and TRBJ2-2; D may be TRBD1 or TRBD2 (5 bases each). CDR1 SGDLS and CDR2 YYNGEE come from the germline V gene. This CDR3 has 15 amino acids. Between the trimmed V and J ends, which lost 6 bases and 5 bases, there was a span of 17 bases. The CDR3: CASTTGGGMTGELFF. CDR3 bases: TGTGCCAGCACCACAGGAGGTGGAATGACCGGGGAGCTGTTTTTT.

This clone appeared a few times. V and J are TRBV7-2 and TRBJ2-7, with 7 nucleotides matching TRBD2. Germline CDR1 is SGHTA and CDR2 is FQGNSA. The CDR3 has 16 amino acids. Unmatched junction bases numbered 13, after V lost 5 bases and J lost 3 bases. This CDR3 reads CASSQVESGEGYEQYF. DNA for the CDR3: TGTGCCAGCAGCCAAGTTGAGTCGGGGGAGGGCTACGAGCAGTACTTC. The variable domain in full, with the rest retrieved from reference TRBV7-2 and TRBJ2-7, is GAGVSQSPSNKVTEKGKDVELRCDPISGHTALYWYRQSLGQGLEFLIYFQGNSAPDKSGLPSDRFSAERTGGSVSTLTIQRTQQEDSAVYLCASSQVESGEGYEQYFGPGTRLTVT.

The V call is TRBV4-3, the J call TRBJ1-2; 7 nucleotides agree with TRBD1. This CDR3 region has 14 residues. V lost 6 bases and J lost 0; bases outside the gene matches: 4. Germline loops: CDR1 LGHNA, CDR2 YSLEER. The chain's CDR3 is CASSRGQANYGYTF. The CDR3 DNA reads as TGCGCCAGCAGTCGAGGACAGGCTAACTATGGCTACACCTTC.

The chain recombines TRBV29-1 with TRBJ1-2; D not resolved. Trimming cost V 3 bases and J 0 bases, with 11 bases left between them. This CDR3 spans 14 amino acids. Germline CDR1 reads SQVTM; CDR2 reads ANQGSEA. CDR3 amino acids: CSVDWRPSNYGYTF. In nucleotides, the CDR3 is TGCAGCGTTGATTGGAGGCCCTCTAACTATGGCTACACCTTC.

The V and J genes are TRBV5-1 and TRBJ2-3, with D unresolved. The CDR3 sequence is 14 residues long. Germline loops: CDR1 SGHRS, CDR2 YFSETQ. V dropped 0 bases and J dropped 2 bases, with 7 bases sitting between them. The CDR3 sequence is CASSLVAVTDTQYF. CDR3 bases: TGCGCCAGCAGCTTGGTGGCAGTCACAGATACGCAGTATTTT.

This clone was seen a single time. The chain carries TRBV6-1 and TRBJ1-5; weak D call: TRBD1 (5 bases). Trimming removed 3 bases from V and 8 bases from J, with 14 bases in between. Germline lookup yields CDR1 MNHNS and CDR2 SASEGT. This CDR3 comprises 14 residues. Written as DNA, the CDR3 is TGTGCCAGCAGTGAGGGGACTCTCTTAGAGCCCCAGCATTTT. Protein product: CASSEGTLLEPQHF.

V usage is TRBV13 and J usage is TRBJ2-1; possible D gene TRBD2, 5 bases. The CDR3 has 13 amino acids. Trimming removed 3 bases at V and 2 bases at J, with 5 bases between. The V gene's germline CDR1 is PRHDT and CDR2 FYEKMQ (reference sequence). CDR3 residues: CASSFGTYNEQFF. The CDR3 bases are TGTGCCAGCAGCTTCGGGACCTACAATGAGCAGTTCTTC.

Ten or more counts support this clone. This sequence joins TRBV19 and TRBJ2-1; D gene ambiguous. CDR3 length equals 13 residues. V dropped 6 bases and J dropped 0 bases, with 6 bases sitting between them. Germline lookup yields CDR1 LNHDA and CDR2 SQIVND (reference sequence). Written as DNA, the CDR3 is TGTGCCAGTAGGCCGAGCTCCTACAATGAGCAGTTCTTC. Its translation is CASRPSSYNEQFF.

This chain joins TRBV6-6 and TRBJ2-2; D is unresolved. Trimming pared 1 base from V and 7 bases from J, leaving 1 base between. Germline V gene data show CDR1 as MNHNY and CDR2 as SVGAGI (reference sequence). The CDR3 length is 11 residues. The CDR3 is CASSYYGELFF. The CDR3 region has the DNA TGTGCCAGCAGTTACTACGGGGAGCTGTTTTTT.